Listed here is a single T cell receptor beta chain. It has no known antigen specificity. No base qualities exist here, and no much larger clone lies one base off it. Healthy HIV-negative adults with no recently reported acute infections or vaccinations were included as donors. Every donor was a Caucasian adult residing in Nashville, Tennessee, USA. Magnetic negative selection was used to enrich CD4+ T cells, after which naive cells were positively selected on CD45RA and the negative fraction became the memory subset. Blood was collected by leukapheresis, and PBMCs were isolated by Ficoll-Histopaque density gradient centrifugation and then cryopreserved in liquid nitrogen vapor phase. Analytical flow cytometry was used to check the purity and quantity of every magnetically sorted T cell population. From each sorted fraction, genomic DNA was isolated and quantified by UV absorbance on a Nanodrop 2000c.

TCR CDR3 regions were amplified from genomic DNA by multiplex PCR using the deep immunoSEQ assay. For each cell subset, the extracted genomic DNA was distributed evenly across all wells of several immunoSEQ 96-well plates, and each plate served as one replicate. For sorted subsets, around 200 ng genomic DNA, equal to 30,000 or so T cell genomes, was loaded into each replicate PCR. Purified libraries were quantified with a Qubit 3.0 fluorometer, sized on a Bioanalyzer 2100, and re-quantified with the KAPA Library Quantification kit. Every immunoSEQ 96-well plate was sequenced on a dedicated single-read 150-cycle Illumina NextSeq 550 flow cell. In the paper's pipeline: Because the immunoSEQ output included only junctional sequences and no quality scores, the filtering could not be the same as the filtering used for full-length reads. To assign V/J genes and CDR3, sequences were annotated against IMGT germline references using PyIR, a Python wrapper for IgBLAST v1.9. Reads were filtered out if the reads had weak V/J assignments (E-value above 1e-6), no CDR3, stop codons, out-of-frame junctions, or ambiguous translated residues. V3J clonotypes were defined by identical inferred V gene, J gene, and CDR3 amino acid sequence. The percentage overlap between two repertoires was calculated by dividing the number of shared unique clonotypes by the size of the smaller repertoire. Repertoire richness was assessed with RTK rarefaction, the Chao1 estimator, and Recon v2.1 estimates of unobserved clonotypes. Generation probabilities were computed with OLGA for all TCRbeta clonotypes obtained by the gDNA method from four donors. Here the immuneACCESS table is served through TCRdb, limited to in-frame sequences with V and J called. Missing clones are a known gap in these copies; in checked studies unresolved V genes cover under half, and the rest lacks a known reason. Clone size and the V and J calls come from that table; the DNA yielded D and trimming. Recorded for this sample are 1.4 million or so clones; around 98.5% of them occurred a single time. The leading ten clones occupy 0.36% of the sample.

The data belong to a study of shared clonotypes between healthy human individuals (dated by TCRdb to 2018 to 2020). A note on the overall study: A couple of women and three men aged 18 to 49 years were included in the cohort. For each donor, CD4 naive and CD4 memory were each run on three plates, CD8 naive on two plates, and CD8 memory on one plate. To estimate repertoire size and how much clonotype sharing occurs between individuals, the study deeply sequenced the blood TCR repertoires of five or six healthy adults. Different laboratories and diverse techniques were used to prepare libraries and sequence TCR repertoires, to increase sequencing depth and limit assay-specific biases. Each donor's leukapheresis produced roughly between about 0.8 and 10 billion PBMCs. Paper-wide results and their limitations: The genetic and exposure-history diversity represented was limited by the small number of donors. Pairwise subsampling indicated that sequencing depth was expected to affect the degree of clonotype sharing among donors. Across several donors, about 4.5% of naive CD4, roughly 3.5% of naive CD8, 2% to 2.5% of memory CD4, and over 0.35% of memory CD8 clonotypes were shared. Naive subsets generally had larger estimated clonotype richness than memory subsets. Sampling was limited to blood, and TCR repertoires in tissue likely differ from TCR repertoires in blood. Clonotypes shared by all four sorted-subset donors showed higher generation probabilities than non-shared clonotypes. Rarefaction of sorted-subset datasets indicated incomplete sequencing despite the large sequencing depth.

The germline V gene supplies CDR1 KGHSH and CDR2 LQKENI. Trimming at the junction amounts to 3 bases on V and 6 bases on J, and the germline ends lie 16 bases apart. Including cysteine and phenylalanine, the CDR3 has 15 amino acids. Only the CDR3 region is kept as DNA, spanning 45 bases read in frame from base 1. The rearranged chain carries TRBV18 and TRBJ2-3; the D gene is perhaps TRBD2, on 5 matching bases. The sample taken for sequencing was naive CD4+ T cells sorted from blood. The sample's cell subset or site, from its label and the paper: CD45RA+ positively selected. The receptor comes from a man aged 25 to 40 in good health. The bases read TGTGCCAGCTCACCTAGCGTTAGAGCCGGTGATACGCAGTATTTT. This yields the protein CASSPSVRAGDTQYF.